Included here is one T cell receptor beta chain sequence, with context. The antigen remains undetermined. The data belong to a study of T cell responses to AZD1222 COVID-19 vaccine. Study summary: Whether given at about 4 or about 12 weeks, second doses were pooled. Study results and limitations: The reported proportion of spike-specific TCRs targeting unmutated variant regions was nearly half. In all cases, repertoires were sampled only after the peak T cell response. CD4 TCRs linked to vaccination spanned spike, dominating at 160-218 and 743-854.

Clones were sequenced by immunoSEQ multiplex PCR, and TCRdb holds only the in-frame ones, with some missing. The table lists 95,000 to 110,000 clones, about 90% of them singletons. The V gene lost 3 bases and the J gene lost 0 bases, with 9 bases spanning the gap. The CDR3 is made up of 15 amino acids. The germline CDR1 and CDR2 sequences are MNHEY and SMNVEV (reference sequence). This sample comprised peripheral blood, obtained on day 0 of AZD1222 vaccination. The chain joins TRBV27 to TRBJ2-1; the D gene is possibly TRBD1 (5 bases). This clonotype was sampled from an adult in good health. CDR3 in amino acids: CASSFRQNSYNEQFF. For the CDR3, the DNA is TGTGCCAGCAGTTTCCGACAGAACTCCTACAATGAGCAGTTCTTC.